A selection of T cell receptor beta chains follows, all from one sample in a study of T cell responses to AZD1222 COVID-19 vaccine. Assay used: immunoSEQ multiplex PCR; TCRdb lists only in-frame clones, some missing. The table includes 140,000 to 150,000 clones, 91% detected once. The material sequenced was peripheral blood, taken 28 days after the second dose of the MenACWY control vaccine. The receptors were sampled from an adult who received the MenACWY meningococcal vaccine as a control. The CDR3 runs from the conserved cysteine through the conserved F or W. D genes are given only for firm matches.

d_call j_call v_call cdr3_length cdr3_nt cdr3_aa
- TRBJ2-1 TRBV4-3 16 TGCGCCAGCAGCCAAGGGGAAGGAGGGGGGTACAATGAGCAGTTCTTC CASSQGEGGGYNEQFF
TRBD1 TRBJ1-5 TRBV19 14 TGTGCCAGTAGCCAGGTGCAGGGGGCCTGGCCCCAGCATTTT CASSQVQGAWPQHF
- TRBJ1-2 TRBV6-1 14 TGTGCCAGCAGTGATTCGACAGAGTTCTATGGCTACACCTTC CASSDSTEFYGYTF
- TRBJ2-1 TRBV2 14 TGTGCCAGCAGATATGACAGCTCCTACAATGAGCAGTTCTTC CASRYDSSYNEQFF
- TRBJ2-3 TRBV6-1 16 TGTGCCAGCAGTGCCCGGGGAAGCTCCCGCCCGGATACGCAGTATTTT CASSARGSSRPDTQYF
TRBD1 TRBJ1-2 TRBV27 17 TGTGCCAGCAGTTCGTCACGAGTTCGGCAGGGGGACTATGGCTACACCTTC CASSSSRVRQGDYGYTF
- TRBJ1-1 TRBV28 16 TGTGCCAGCAGTTTATGGGAAAGGGGGTCGTACACTGAAGCTTTCTTT CASSLWERGSYTEAFF
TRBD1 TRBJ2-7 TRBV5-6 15 TGTGCCAGCAGCTTGGCCGGACAGGGGGCCTACGAGCAGTACTTC CASSLAGQGAYEQYF
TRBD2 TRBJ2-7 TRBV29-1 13 TGCAGCGTTTTCAGCGGGAGGCAGTACGAGCAGTACTTC CSVFSGRQYEQYF
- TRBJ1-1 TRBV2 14 TGTGCCAGCAGTGACCTTGACAAGGGGACTGAAGCTTTCTTT CASSDLDKGTEAFF
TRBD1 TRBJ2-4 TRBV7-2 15 TGTGCCAGCAGCTTAGCCCGGGACAGGGGTAACATTCAGTACTTC CASSLARDRGNIQYF